This T cell receptor (beta chain) appears in the sequencing data of a study of monozygotic twins with inflammatory bowel disease. The study's findings and limits: No repertoire similarity difference was seen between concordant and discordant twins; power was possibly limited. No separation of different T cell subtypes was possible.

As to this clonotype: As yet, its antigen is unknown.

This CDR3 has 14 amino acids. Germline V CDR1 and CDR2: DFQATT, SNEGSKA (reference sequence). It was about 4,000 ng of total RNA that each TCR library used. With the 5' RACE reads reprocessed, TCRdb shows one record per CDR3 protein and no DNA. The sample's table shows about 160,000 distinct CDR3 sequences. Someone took an approximately 2.4 ml blood sample from each of the donors. This TCR was sampled from a human donor with ulcerative colitis or Crohn's disease, or a healthy co-twin of an affected twin (not recorded which). The genes are TRBV20-1 and TRBJ2-5; the D gene TCRdb calls, TRBD1, cannot be checked with no DNA. Input material: blood. This CDR3 is CSARPRDYQETQYF.